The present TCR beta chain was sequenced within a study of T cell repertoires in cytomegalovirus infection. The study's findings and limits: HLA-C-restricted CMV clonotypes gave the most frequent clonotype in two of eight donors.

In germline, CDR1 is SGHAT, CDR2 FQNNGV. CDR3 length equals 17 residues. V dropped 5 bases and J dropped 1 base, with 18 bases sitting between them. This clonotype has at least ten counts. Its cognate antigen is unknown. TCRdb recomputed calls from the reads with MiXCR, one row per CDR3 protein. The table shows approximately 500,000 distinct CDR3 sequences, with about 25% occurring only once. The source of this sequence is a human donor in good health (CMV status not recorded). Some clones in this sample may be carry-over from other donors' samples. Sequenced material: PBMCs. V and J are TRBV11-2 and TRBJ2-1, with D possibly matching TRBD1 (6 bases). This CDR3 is CASSPRGAGASYNEQFF. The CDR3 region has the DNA TGTGCCAGCAGCCCGCGAGGGGCAGGGGCGTCCTACAATGAGCAGTTCTTC.